The 23 T cell receptor beta chains in this list originate from one sample, sequenced in a study of blood T cell repertoires in COVID-19. Sequencing used immunoSEQ multiplex PCR; TCRdb keeps in-frame clones, though not all of them. This table has about 150,000 clones, around four fifths appearing once. Source material: peripheral blood. The source is a human donor in a cohort sampled during active COVID-19.

The chain links TRBV2 to TRBJ1-2; 9 bases map to TRBD1. Germline-derived CDR1 and CDR2 are SNHLY and FYNNEI. The CDR3 sequence is 14 residues long. The V gene end was trimmed by 10 bases and the J gene end by 8 bases; junction bases not matched to a gene: 14. The DNA of the CDR3 is TGTGCCAACTCCCCCCGGGACAGGGTTTTCGGCTACACCTTC. The encoded protein is CANSPRDRVFGYTF. Looking up the rest from reference TRBV2 and TRBJ1-2 gives the full variable domain: EPEVTQTPSHQVTQMGQEVILRCVPISNHLYFYWYRQILGQKVEFLVSFYNNEISEKSEIFDDQFSVERPDGSNFTLKIRSTKLEDSAMYFCANSPRDRVFGYTFGSGTRLTVV.

V and J are TRBV30 and TRBJ2-3; TRBD2 matches at 7 bases. From germline, CDR1 is GTSNPN and CDR2 SVGIG (reference sequence). This CDR3 has 15 amino acids. The junction had 5 bases not matched to a gene; V was cut back by 1 base and J by 1 base. The CDR3 loop is CAWSEGGGGTDTQYF. The CDR3 coding sequence is TGTGCCTGGAGTGAAGGTGGGGGGGGCACAGATACGCAGTATTTT.

The chain combines TRBV4-1 with TRBJ2-1, with D tentatively TRBD1 (5 bases). The V end lost 3 bases, the J end lost 5 bases, and 14 bases lay between the germline ends. Germline V gene lookup returns CDR1 MGHRA and CDR2 YSYEKL. The CDR3 loop spans 15 amino acids. The chain's CDR3 is CASSHAPGHNNEQFF. The CDR3, as DNA: TGCGCCAGCAGCCATGCCCCAGGACACAACAATGAGCAGTTCTTC.

The chain employs TRBV7-9 and TRBJ2-6, with D possibly being TRBD2 (6 bases). The germline CDR1 and CDR2 sequences are SEHNR and FQNEAQ (reference sequence). CDR3 length equals 17 residues. V was pared by 3 bases and J by 0 bases, with 12 bases between. The CDR3 protein is CASSFAGPLSGANVLTF. In DNA form, the CDR3 reads TGTGCCAGCAGCTTCGCGGGGCCCCTCTCTGGGGCCAACGTCCTGACTTTC.

The rearrangement joins TRBV7-6 to TRBJ2-7; 7 bases fit TRBD2. The CDR3 loop spans 15 amino acids. V lost 0 bases to trimming and J lost 3 bases; unmatched junction nucleotides: 5. Germline loops: CDR1 SGHVS, CDR2 FNYEAQ. The CDR3 protein is CASSLAHGGNYEQYF. The DNA of the CDR3 is TGTGCCAGCAGCTTAGCGCACGGGGGGAACTACGAGCAGTACTTC.

The chain has TRBV5-5 and TRBJ1-6; 10 bases are a match to TRBD1. The germline V gene has CDR1 SGHKS and CDR2 YYEKEE (reference sequence). Trimming removed 0 bases from V and 8 bases from J; junction bases left unmatched: 2. This CDR3 region has 15 residues. The CDR3 reads CASSLEGQGYSPLHF. The CDR3 coding sequence is TGTGCCAGCAGCTTGGAGGGACAGGGGTATTCACCCCTCCACTTT.

This sequence joins TRBV14 and TRBJ2-3; TRBD2 aligns across 11 bases. This CDR3 region has 16 residues. Germline CDR1 reads SGHDN; CDR2 reads FVKESK. The ends lost 4 bases at V and 3 bases at J; junction bases unmatched: 6. CDR3 region: CASSPLGLAGTDTQYF. The CDR3 DNA follows: TGTGCCAGCAGCCCCCTCGGACTAGCGGGTACAGATACGCAGTATTTT.

In this sample, this clone turned up once. V usage is TRBV4-2 and J usage is TRBJ2-7; tentatively, D is TRBD2 (5 bases). The CDR3 runs 13 residues. In germline, CDR1 is LGHNA, CDR2 YNFKEQ. Deletions cut 2 bases from V and 2 bases from J, with 7 bases between. CDR3 amino acids: CASSQSGTYEQYF. The DNA for the CDR3 is TGTGCCAGCAGCCAATCCGGGACCTACGAGCAGTACTTC.

The V gene is TRBV15, the J gene TRBJ2-5; 10 nucleotides line up with TRBD2. This CDR3 region has 16 residues. Germline CDR1 is LNHNV and CDR2 is YYDKDF (reference sequence). Trimming at V came to 8 bases and at J to 13 bases, leaving 22 bases not matched to a gene. CDR3 DNA: TGTGCCACCGAGTTTTCTAGCGGGGGCCCCACTCGCGCCCCGTACTTC. Protein: CATEFSSGGPTRAPYF.

The rearrangement links TRBV7-2 to TRBJ2-3, with TRBD1 as a possible D gene (5 bases). The germline CDR1 and CDR2 sequences are SGHTA and FQGNSA. V lost 4 bases, J lost 3 bases, and 11 bases lay in between. This CDR3 spans 14 amino acids. CDR3: CASSSTSGTDTQYF. The CDR3 nucleotides are TGTGCCAGCAGCTCAACCTCAGGGACAGATACGCAGTATTTT.

The V call is TRBV5-6, the J call TRBJ2-1; TRBD1 matches 8 bases. After removal of 1 base from V and 3 bases from J, the junction contained 3 bases not matched to a gene. From germline, CDR1 is SGHDT and CDR2 YYEEEE. CDR3 length equals 15 residues. The CDR3 nucleotides read TGTGCCAGCAGCTTGAAGGACAGGGACTACAATGAGCAGTTCTTC. Its translation: CASSLKDRDYNEQFF. The full variable domain, its missing parts supplied by reference TRBV5-6 and TRBJ2-1, is DAGVTQSPTHLIKTRGQQVTLRCSPKSGHDTVSWYQQALGQGPQFIFQYYEEEERQRGNFPDRFSGHQFPNYSSELNVNALLLGDSALYLCASSLKDRDYNEQFFGPGTRLTVL.

This chain links TRBV6-5 with TRBJ1-6; D unresolved. Trimming stripped 0 bases from V and 6 bases from J, with 12 bases between. CDR1 and CDR2 (germline): MNHEY, SVGAGI. This CDR3 has 16 amino acids. The CDR3 is CASSYSGSWGNSPLHF. The DNA for the CDR3 is TGTGCCAGCAGTTACTCCGGGAGTTGGGGTAATTCACCCCTCCACTTT.

V is TRBV7-9 and J is TRBJ1-4; D might be TRBD1 (6 bases). The CDR3 runs to 15 residues. Trimming shortened V by 6 bases and J by 5 bases, and 16 bases separated the two germline ends. Germline values: CDR1 SEHNR, CDR2 FQNEAQ (reference sequence). The CDR3 spells CASRPLTGTNEKLFF. DNA of the CDR3: TGTGCCAGCAGGCCCCTGACAGGAACAAATGAAAAACTGTTTTTT. Full variable domain (rest looked up from reference TRBV7-9 and TRBJ1-4): DTGVSQNPRHKITKRGQNVTFRCDPISEHNRLYWYRQTLGQGPEFLTYFQNEAQLEKSRLLSDRFSAERPKGSFSTLEIQRTEQGDSAMYLCASRPLTGTNEKLFFGSGTQLSVL.

The chain carries TRBV7-2 and TRBJ1-2; TRBD1 matches at 12 bases. This CDR3 is 16 amino acids long. The V segment lost 5 bases and the J segment 8 bases; nucleotides outside the gene matches: 12. Germline CDR1 and CDR2: SGHTA and FQGNSA. CDR3 in amino acids: CASSPRPGTGGNGYTF. CDR3 in DNA: TGTGCCAGCAGCCCCCGTCCCGGGACAGGGGGCAACGGCTACACCTTC.

The chain couples TRBV29-1 to TRBJ1-2; D gene ambiguous. Germline assignment: CDR1 SQVTM and CDR2 ANQGSEA. Trimming removed 4 bases from V and 5 bases from J, with 14 bases in between. The CDR3 is 13 residues long. CDR3 sequence: CSVGREGLYGYTF. The CDR3, as DNA: TGCAGCGTTGGGAGGGAAGGCCTGTATGGCTACACCTTC.

This chain links TRBV19 with TRBJ2-1; tentatively, D is TRBD2 (6 bases). Germline values: CDR1 LNHDA, CDR2 SQIVND (reference sequence). Trimming pared 3 bases from V and 3 bases from J, leaving 21 bases between. There are 18 residues in the CDR3. The CDR3 region has the DNA TGTGCCAGTAGTATGGGACTTAAAGGCCAACTTCGCTACAATGAGCAGTTCTTC. This codes for CASSMGLKGQLRYNEQFF.

V and J are TRBV5-5 and TRBJ2-7, with TRBD2 matching over 8 bases. Germline V CDR1 and CDR2: SGHKS, YYEKEE (reference sequence). J was trimmed by 1 base and V by 3 bases; bases with no gene match: 6. This CDR3 region has 15 residues. The CDR3 coding sequence is TGTGCCAGCAGCTCGGGAGGGATAGGATCCTACGAGCAGTACTTC. Its protein product is CASSSGGIGSYEQYF.

V gene TRBV7-9 combines with J gene TRBJ2-7; 8 bases are a match to TRBD1. The germline gives CDR1 SEHNR, CDR2 FQNEAQ (reference sequence). V shed 5 bases, J shed 7 bases, and the junction held 16 bases outside the gene matches. This CDR3 comprises 16 residues. For the CDR3, the DNA is TGTGCCAGCAGCCCAGCGTATTGGACAGGGTTACGGGAGCAGTACTTC. It codes for CASSPAYWTGLREQYF.

This sequence joins TRBV24-1 and TRBJ2-1; 8 bases line up with TRBD2. With 5 bases clipped from V and 4 bases from J, the junction kept 3 bases outside the gene matches. The CDR3 has 14 amino acids. Germline lookup yields CDR1 KGHDR and CDR2 SFDVKD. CDR3 region: CATSAAGGYNEQFF. The CDR3 coding sequence is TGTGCCACCAGTGCCGCGGGGGGATACAATGAGCAGTTCTTC.

This sequence joins TRBV4-2 and TRBJ1-4; 7 bases match TRBD1. Germline V gene lookup returns CDR1 LGHNA and CDR2 YNFKEQ. The CDR3 totals 16 residues. Trimming removed 6 bases from V and 8 bases from J; junction bases left unmatched: 15. CDR3 sequence reads: CASSFETGTALEKLFF. DNA of the CDR3: TGTGCCAGCAGTTTCGAGACCGGGACAGCGTTAGAAAAACTGTTTTTT.

The chain employs TRBV4-3 and TRBJ2-3; TRBD2 matches at 9 bases. The CDR3 runs to 17 residues. Per the germline V gene, CDR1 is LGHNA and CDR2 is YSLEER. The J segment lost 0 bases and the V segment lost 1 base, leaving 5 bases of the junction unmatched. The CDR3 protein is CASSQGASGASTDTQYF. CDR3 in DNA: TGCGCCAGCAGCCAAGGGGCTAGCGGGGCTAGCACAGATACGCAGTATTTT.

This clone was detected only a few times. This chain joins TRBV28 and TRBJ2-2; 9 bases match TRBD1. The CDR3 consists of 15 residues. J was trimmed by 4 bases and V by 6 bases; bases with no gene match: 6. From germline, CDR1 is MDHEN and CDR2 SYDVKM. CDR3 region: CASRRDRAVTGELFF. As DNA, the CDR3 is TGTGCCAGCAGGCGGGACAGGGCCGTCACCGGGGAGCTGTTTTTT.

This clone was counted a single time. The chain recombines TRBV5-4 with TRBJ2-5; 8 nucleotides line up with TRBD1. V was pared by 0 bases and J by 4 bases, with 8 bases of the junction left unmatched. CDR1 SGHNT and CDR2 YYREEE come from the germline V gene (reference sequence). This CDR3 has 16 residues. The CDR3 spells CASSLGTGGFGETQYF. DNA for the CDR3: TGTGCCAGCAGCTTGGGAACAGGGGGTTTTGGAGAGACCCAGTACTTC.